Listed below are T cell receptor beta chains from one sample, sequenced in a study of OX40 agonist ivuxolimab in advanced cancers. The assay was immunoSEQ multiplex PCR, and TCRdb's table has in-frame clones only and misses some. This sample has about 46,000 clones, with 75% to 90% found just once. Source: CD4+ or CD8+ T cells sorted from blood, taken in a trial of the OX40 agonist ivuxolimab. Receptors were obtained from an adult with an advanced solid tumor such as melanoma, head and neck, liver or kidney cancer. The CDR3 runs from the conserved cysteine through the conserved F or W. D genes are given only for firm matches. Expanded clones are given a class, and other clones once, few, many or no size at all.

>TRBV13|TRBJ1-1|once|NA
CASSTWNTEAFF
TGTGCCAGCAGCACATGGAACACTGAAGCTTTCTTT
>TRBV9|TRBJ2-7|NA|NA
CASTDEGNEQYF
TGTGCCAGCACTGATGAAGGCAACGAGCAGTACTTC
>TRBV28|TRBJ1-3|NA|TRBD1
CASTEPTGGRGNTIYF
TGTGCCAGCACTGAACCGACAGGGGGCCGTGGAAACACCATATATTTT
>TRBV28|TRBJ1-5|NA|TRBD1
CAAAGGPNQPQHF
TGTGCCGCCGCAGGGGGCCCCAATCAGCCCCAGCATTTT
>TRBV6-1|TRBJ2-5|NA|NA
CASSEGMETQYF
TGTGCCAGCAGTGAGGGGATGGAGACCCAGTACTTC
>TRBV29-1|TRBJ2-7|NA|NA
CSAEQGSPIYEQYF
TGCAGCGCTGAACAGGGATCCCCCATATACGAGCAGTACTTC
>TRBV7-9|TRBJ2-7|few|NA
CASSSSVSYEQYF
TGTGCCAGCAGCTCCTCGGTTTCCTACGAGCAGTACTTC
>TRBV5-8|TRBJ1-4|NA|NA
CASSLAGGTRDEKLFF
TGTGCCAGCAGCTTGGCCGGGGGTACGCGCGATGAAAAACTGTTTTTT
>TRBV9|TRBJ1-1|once|NA
CASSTSGGSNTEAFF
TGTGCCAGCAGCACCTCGGGAGGGTCCAACACTGAAGCTTTCTTT
>TRBV9|TRBJ2-1|NA|NA
CASSRIGEQFF
TGTGCCAGCAGCCGGATTGGGGAGCAGTTCTTC
>TRBV29-1|TRBJ1-2|NA|NA
CSAEGARTF
TGCAGCGCTGAGGGAGCCCGCACCTTC
>TRBV6-1|TRBJ2-3|NA|TRBD2
CASSEMKTSADTQYF
TGTGCCAGCAGTGAAATGAAAACTAGCGCAGATACGCAGTATTTT
>TRBV7-3|TRBJ2-3|few|NA
CASSSTGTPADTQYF
TGTGCCAGCAGCTCGACCGGGACACCCGCGGATACGCAGTATTTT
>TRBV28|TRBJ1-5|NA|NA
CASSLVQGRNQPQHF
TGTGCCAGCAGTCTCGTTCAGGGGCGCAATCAGCCCCAGCATTTT
>TRBV6-5|TRBJ1-4|once|NA
CASRLTHEGEKLFF
TGTGCCAGCAGATTGACTCACGAGGGCGAAAAACTGTTTTTT
>TRBV28|TRBJ2-7|NA|NA
CASSFYRRVALKYEQYF
TGTGCCAGCAGTTTCTACCGGAGAGTAGCGCTAAAATACGAGCAGTACTTC
>TRBV19|TRBJ2-1|NA|NA
CASSTAGTLTYNEQFF
TGTGCCAGTAGTACCGCGGGGACACTGACATACAATGAGCAGTTCTTC
>TRBV7-9|TRBJ2-1|NA|NA
CASSLETWNEQFF
TGTGCCAGCAGCTTAGAGACATGGAATGAGCAGTTCTTC
>TRBV4-3|TRBJ2-3|NA|TRBD2
CASSQDEGPSGGAEDTQYF
TGCGCCAGCAGCCAAGATGAGGGGCCTAGCGGGGGGGCCGAAGATACGCAGTATTTT
>TRBV11-1|TRBJ2-3|NA|NA
CASSFRAVGAADTQYF
TGTGCCAGCAGCTTCAGGGCAGTTGGGGCTGCAGATACGCAGTATTTT
>TRBV11-2|TRBJ2-3|NA|NA
CASSPRGGRTDTQYF
TGTGCCAGCAGCCCTCGGGGCGGTCGCACAGATACGCAGTATTTT
>TRBV28|TRBJ2-2|NA|NA
CASISTENTGELFF
TGTGCCAGCATTTCTACAGAGAACACCGGGGAGCTGTTTTTT
>TRBV18|TRBJ1-2|NA|NA
CASSLRQVGYGYTF
TGTGCCAGCTCACTTAGACAGGTCGGCTATGGCTACACCTTC
>TRBV5-6|TRBJ1-3|NA|TRBD1
CASTWGTGGNTIYF
TGTGCCAGCACCTGGGGGACAGGAGGAAACACCATATATTTT
>TRBV29-1|TRBJ2-1|NA|NA
CSVEAPHQGNEQFF
TGCAGCGTTGAAGCCCCTCACCAGGGGAATGAGCAGTTCTTC
>TRBV5-5|TRBJ1-3|NA|NA
CASSPARTAVDTIYF
TGTGCCAGCAGCCCGGCGCGGACAGCAGTAGACACCATATATTTT
>TRBV10-3|TRBJ1-1|NA|NA
CAISESGGSNTEAFF
TGTGCCATCAGTGAGTCGGGGGGATCGAACACTGAAGCTTTCTTT
>TRBV28|TRBJ1-5|NA|NA
CASSFNQPQHF
TGTGCCAGCAGTTTTAATCAGCCCCAGCATTTT
>TRBV15|TRBJ1-6|NA|NA
CATSSRDNNSPLHF
TGTGCCACCAGCAGCCGGGATAATAATTCACCCCTCCACTTT
>TRBV7-9|TRBJ2-2|NA|NA
CASSPPNDRDTGELFF
TGTGCCAGCAGCCCACCTAACGATCGGGACACCGGGGAGCTGTTTTTT
>TRBV5-1|TRBJ2-7|NA|TRBD2
CASSASSGAGNEQYF
TGCGCCAGCAGCGCCTCTAGCGGGGCAGGAAATGAGCAGTACTTC
>TRBV7-9|TRBJ2-5|NA|NA
CASSLSWPQETQYF
TGTGCCAGCAGCTTAAGCTGGCCCCAAGAGACCCAGTACTTC
>TRBV4-1|TRBJ2-3|once|NA
CASSPWTAPATGSSTDTQYF
TGCGCCAGCAGCCCTTGGACAGCCCCGGCTACCGGGTCTAGCACAGATACGCAGTATTTT
>TRBV7-3|TRBJ2-1|few|NA
CASSFSGAGNEQFF
TGTGCCAGCAGCTTTTCGGGAGCAGGGAATGAGCAGTTCTTC
>TRBV19|TRBJ1-2|NA|NA
CAARSGGHLYGYTF
TGTGCCGCCAGATCCGGGGGGCACCTCTATGGCTACACCTTC
>TRBV7-3|TRBJ2-1|NA|NA
CASSLVGGNNEQFF
TGTGCCAGCAGCTTAGTTGGAGGGAACAATGAGCAGTTCTTC
>TRBV5-6|TRBJ1-5|NA|NA
CASSFGNQPQHF
TGTGCCAGCAGCTTCGGTAATCAGCCCCAGCATTTT
>TRBV6-5|TRBJ1-2|NA|NA
CASSPRNLDGYTF
TGTGCCAGCAGTCCCAGGAACCTAGATGGCTACACCTTC
>TRBV9|TRBJ1-1|NA|NA
CASSVGGPEAFF
TGTGCCAGCAGCGTTGGGGGACCTGAAGCTTTCTTT
>TRBV28|TRBJ2-2|NA|NA
CASSLQGNTGELFF
TGTGCCAGCAGTTTACAGGGGAACACCGGGGAGCTGTTTTTT
>TRBV29-1|TRBJ2-5|NA|TRBD1
CSARTGSNVQYF
TGCAGCGCCAGGACAGGGAGTAACGTGCAGTACTTC
>TRBV7-9|TRBJ2-1|NA|TRBD1
CASKGQGGRYNEQFF
TGTGCCAGCAAAGGACAGGGAGGACGTTACAATGAGCAGTTCTTC
>TRBV27|TRBJ1-5|NA|TRBD1
CASSPGTDYSNQPQHF
TGTGCCAGCAGTCCGGGGACAGACTATAGCAATCAGCCCCAGCATTTT
>TRBV15|TRBJ2-7|NA|TRBD2
CATSRTSGGSYEQYF
TGTGCCACCAGCCGTACTAGCGGGGGGTCCTACGAGCAGTACTTC
>TRBV19|TRBJ2-7|NA|TRBD2
CASSLGSGVSYEQYF
TGTGCCAGTAGTTTAGGAAGCGGGGTCTCCTACGAGCAGTACTTC
>TRBV7-9|TRBJ2-1|NA|NA
CASSSGDAYNEQFF
TGTGCCAGCAGCTCGGGGGACGCTTACAATGAGCAGTTCTTC
>TRBV4-2|TRBJ2-7|NA|NA
CASSQDQGGLSYEQYF
TGTGCCAGCAGCCAAGATCAGGGGGGGCTGAGCTACGAGCAGTACTTC
>TRBV5-5|TRBJ1-2|NA|NA
CASTWAGTNYGYTF
TGTGCCAGCACGTGGGCAGGGACTAACTATGGCTACACCTTC